This TCR beta chain was found in a study of T cell responses to AZD1222 COVID-19 vaccine. Study-level points and caveats: An increase in Spike-specific TCR breadth and depth was observed after two AZD1222 doses. Reportedly, close to half of spike-specific TCRs are directed against unmutated variant regions.

In regard to this clone: Its antigen is undetermined.

Repertoires were generated with immunoSEQ multiplex PCR, while TCRdb's copy carries only in-frame clones and drops some. The sample has approximately 140,000 clones; approximately 92% are singletons. The CDR3 has 15 amino acids. CDR1 and CDR2 (germline): SGHVS, FNYEAQ. V lost 5 bases and J lost 5; bases outside the gene matches: 11. The gene calls are TRBV7-6 and TRBJ2-7; 8 bases match TRBD2. The clonotype was recovered from an adult who received the AZD1222 COVID-19 vaccine. The input for sequencing was peripheral blood, taken 28 days after the second AZD1222 dose. CDR3 protein: CASSPRGGLHDEQYF. CDR3 nucleotides: TGTGCCAGCAGCCCCCGGGGGGGCCTACACGACGAGCAGTACTTC. The full variable domain, completed using reference TRBV7-6 and TRBJ2-7, is GAGVSQSPRYKVTKRGQDVALRCDPISGHVSLYWYRQALGQGPEFLTYFNYEAQQDKSGLPNDRFSAERPEGSISTLTIQRTEQRDSAMYRCASSPRGGLHDEQYFGPGTRLTVT.